A single sample is the source of the 12 T cell receptor beta chains below, sequenced in a study of metastatic and nonmetastatic thyroid tumors. No patient had received any treatment before thyroid surgery. Using MiXCR, TCRdb re-called clones from the PCR reads. The sample lists about 11,000 clones, 25% to 35% occurring once. The specimen sequenced was tumor tissue. All receptors come from a female donor with papillary thyroid cancer or a benign thyroid nodule (not recorded which). Some clones in this sample may be carry-over from other donors' samples.

Many counts were recorded for this clone. The V call is TRBV12-5, the J call TRBJ2-2; TRBD2 matches 8 bases. Unmatched junction bases numbered 6, after V lost 2 bases and J lost 4 bases. CDR3 length equals 16 residues. Germline V gene lookup returns CDR1 LGHNT and CDR2 FRNRAP. The DNA of the CDR3 is TGTGCTAGTGGTTTGACGGGGGGGGGTCCCACCGGGGAGCTGTTTTTT. Protein sequence: CASGLTGGGPTGELFF.

The chain couples TRBV7-8 to TRBJ2-7; D remains unclear. The germline V gene has CDR1 SGHVS and CDR2 FQNEAQ. The CDR3 consists of 11 residues. The V gene lost 2 bases and the J gene lost 5 bases, with 4 bases spanning the gap. CDR3 sequence (DNA): TGTGCCAGCAGCTTAAACGACGAGCAGTACTTC. Residues: CASSLNDEQYF.

The chain joins TRBV11-2 to TRBJ2-7; 8 nucleotides match TRBD1. This CDR3 spans 16 amino acids. The trim removed 3 bases at V and 6 bases at J, leaving 13 bases unmatched. From germline, CDR1 is SGHAT and CDR2 FQNNGV. In nucleotides, the CDR3 is TGTGCCAGCAGCTTGGAATTGGACAGGGTAGTTTCCGAGCAGTACTTC. This sequence encodes CASSLELDRVVSEQYF. The full variable domain, rest sourced from reference TRBV11-2 and TRBJ2-7, is EAGVAQSPRYKIIEKRQSVAFWCNPISGHATLYWYQQILGQGPKLLIQFQNNGVVDDSQLPKDRFSAERLKGVDSTLKIQPAKLEDSAVYLCASSLELDRVVSEQYFGPGTRLTVT.

This clone was seen a handful of times. The chain is built from TRBV28 and TRBJ2-2, with D possibly matching TRBD2 (5 bases). V lost 3 bases, J lost 0 bases, and 17 bases lay in between. The CDR3 is 18 residues long. Germline V gene data show CDR1 as MDHEN and CDR2 as SYDVKM. The CDR3 spells CASSLAGLAGSNTGELFF. For the CDR3, the DNA is TGTGCCAGCAGTTTGGCCGGGCTAGCTGGATCGAACACCGGGGAGCTGTTTTTT.

This clone was counted between two and nine times. One base away lies a much larger clone, so this may be a sequencing read error. This chain links TRBV12-3 or TRBV12-4 with TRBJ2-1; maybe TRBD2 (6 bases). This CDR3 has 14 residues. CDR3 sequence reads: CASSLTSGYNGQFF. CDR3 nucleotide sequence: TGTGCCAGCAGTTTGACTAGTGGTTACAATGGGCAGTTCTTC.

The chain links TRBV7-3 to TRBJ2-5; no definite D call. Germline CDR1 is SGHTA and CDR2 is FQGTGA. V dropped 5 bases and J dropped 5 bases, with 6 bases sitting between them. CDR3 length: 11 amino acids. The CDR3 protein is CASSPTETQYF. The CDR3 bases are TGTGCCAGCAGCCCGACGGAGACCCAGTACTTC.

This rearrangement joins TRBV7-3 to TRBJ1-2, with a possible D match to TRBD1 (6 bases). V lost 5 bases, J lost 2 bases, and 18 bases lay in between. The CDR3 consists of 16 residues. The germline V gene encodes CDR1 SGHTA and CDR2 FQGTGA. The CDR3 protein is CASSENVRDNNYGYTF. The CDR3 DNA sequence: TGTGCCAGCAGCGAGAACGTGCGGGACAACAACTATGGCTACACCTTC.

At least ten counts were recorded for this clone. The gene calls are TRBV7-6 and TRBJ2-3, with D possibly being TRBD1 (5 bases). The CDR3 length is 15 residues. The V gene lost 2 bases and the J gene lost 5 bases, with 14 bases spanning the gap. Germline loops: CDR1 SGHVS, CDR2 FNYEAQ. The CDR3 sequence is CASSLQGRGIDTQYF. CDR3 nucleotide sequence: TGTGCCAGCAGCTTACAAGGAAGGGGCATAGATACGCAGTATTTT.

This clone was observed a few times. The chain couples TRBV28 to TRBJ1-2, with unresolved D. Trimming pared 5 bases from V and 9 bases from J, leaving 22 bases between. This CDR3 is 15 amino acids long. Looked up from germline, CDR1 is MDHEN and CDR2 is SYDVKM. As DNA, the CDR3 is TGTGCCAGCAGTCCTCCCGGGTCCCAAGTCCATTGCTACACCTTC. Translating it yields CASSPPGSQVHCYTF.

The chain recombines TRBV20-1 with TRBJ2-1; 9 nucleotides agree with TRBD2. The CDR3 totals 13 residues. V lost 8 bases to trimming and J lost 5 bases; unmatched junction nucleotides: 7. Germline values: CDR1 DFQATT, CDR2 SNEGSKA (reference sequence). The CDR3 nucleotides are TGCAGTATCGAGCGGGGGGAAAACAATGAGCAGTTCTTC. This translates into CSIERGENNEQFF.

In this sample, this clone is medium-sized. The genes are TRBV19 and TRBJ2-7; possible D gene TRBD2, 5 bases. Germline values: CDR1 LNHDA, CDR2 SQIVND (reference sequence). With 1 base removed from V and 6 bases from J, the gap between germline ends came to 10 bases. This CDR3 region has 13 residues. DNA for the CDR3: TGTGCCAGTAGTATAGGACCTGCGGGCGAGCAGTACTTC. This codes for CASSIGPAGEQYF.

V and J are TRBV12-3 or TRBV12-4 and TRBJ2-7; 9 nucleotides agree with TRBD1. The CDR3 is made up of 13 amino acids. V was clipped by 5 bases and J by 6 bases; unmatched bases: 5. The CDR3, as DNA: TGTGCCAGCAGTCGGGACAGGGTCAGCGAGCAGTACTTC. Protein product: CASSRDRVSEQYF.